The 7 T cell receptor beta chains listed next were all sequenced from one sample in a study of blood T cell repertoires in COVID-19. This table comes from immunoSEQ multiplex PCR, and its TCRdb copy is limited to in-frame clones, with some not included. The sample records about 220,000 clones, roughly 86% being singletons. Input material: PBMCs or T cells enriched from blood (not recorded which). All receptors come from a woman in her twenties or thirties with acute COVID-19.

This chain links TRBV10-3 with TRBJ2-1; D is perhaps TRBD2 (6 bases). The CDR3 is 14 amino acids. The germline gives CDR1 ENHRY, CDR2 SYGVKD. Trimming removed 0 bases from V and 6 bases from J, with 9 bases in between. The CDR3 bases are TGTGCCATCAGTGAGTCGGACGGGGGCAATGAGCAGTTCTTC. It translates to CAISESDGGNEQFF.

The chain carries TRBV11-2 and TRBJ2-4, with TRBD2 matching 12 bases. With 1 base clipped from V and 3 bases from J, the junction kept 7 bases outside the gene matches. CDR1 is SGHAT and CDR2 is FQNNGV in the germline V gene. The CDR3 runs to 18 residues. In DNA, the CDR3 is TGTGCCAGCAGCTTAGTACGACTAGCGGGGGTGGGCAAAAACATTCAGTACTTC. Its translation is CASSLVRLAGVGKNIQYF.

The chain combines TRBV7-2 with TRBJ2-7, with D uncertain. CDR1 is SGHTA, CDR2 FQGNSA, per germline. The ends were cut back, 1 base at V and 6 bases at J, with 16 bases in the middle. The CDR3 extends over 15 amino acids. The CDR3 DNA reads as TGTGCCAGCAGCTTAGTAGCTGATGCGATACGCGAGCAGTACTTC. It specifies CASSLVADAIREQYF.

The rearrangement joins TRBV9 to TRBJ1-3; TRBD1 is a possible D gene (5 bases). Germline lookup yields CDR1 SGDLS and CDR2 YYNGEE. With 3 bases removed from V and 0 bases from J, the gap between germline ends came to 10 bases. This CDR3 has 15 residues. The DNA for the CDR3 is TGTGCCAGCAGCGAGGGACTCCCCTCTGGAAACACCATATATTTT. This encodes CASSEGLPSGNTIYF.

The V call is TRBV5-1, the J call TRBJ2-6; D perhaps matches TRBD1 (5 bases). The V end lost 3 bases, the J end lost 0 bases, and 7 bases lay between the germline ends. CDR3 length: 15 amino acids. Germline lookup yields CDR1 SGHRS and CDR2 YFSETQ. This CDR3 reads CASSSDSSGANVLTF. The CDR3, as DNA: TGCGCCAGCAGCTCTGACAGCTCTGGGGCCAACGTCCTGACTTTC.

This chain links TRBV6-5 with TRBJ2-7; a possible D gene is TRBD2 (6 bases). Trimming took 6 bases from V and 2 from J, leaving 17 bases between them. This CDR3 spans 15 amino acids. Germline loops: CDR1 MNHEY, CDR2 SVGAGI. Written as DNA, the CDR3 is TGTGCCAGCAGCCCCTCGGAGCGGGCCGCCTACGAGCAGTACTTC. The encoded protein is CASSPSERAAYEQYF.

This clone was detected once. The rearrangement links TRBV27 to TRBJ2-4; the match to TRBD1 covers 7 bases. CDR1 MNHEY and CDR2 SMNVEV come from the germline V gene (reference sequence). After removal of 0 bases from V and 7 bases from J, the junction contained 3 bases not matched to a gene. The CDR3 is 14 residues long. CDR3 protein: CASSLSGRGNIQYF. For the CDR3, the DNA is TGTGCCAGCAGTTTATCTGGCAGGGGGAACATTCAGTACTTC.